This note documents a single TCR beta chain sequence. This CDR3 spans 16 amino acids. With 6 bases removed from V and 1 base from J, the gap between germline ends came to 16 bases. From germline, CDR1 is MDHEN and CDR2 SYDVKM. The sample originates from a study of OX40 agonist ivuxolimab in advanced cancers. Study background: Clinicians treated patients with ivuxolimab, an agonistic anti-OX40 (CD134) antibody.

Profiling relied on immunoSEQ multiplex PCR, and the TCRdb table lists in-frame clones only, not all of them. The table lists 100,000 to 150,000 clones, about 90% of them singletons, with 0.8% to 1% in the top ten. The TCR originated in an adult with an advanced solid tumor such as melanoma, head and neck, liver or kidney cancer. V and J are TRBV28 and TRBJ2-1; TRBD2 might be the D (6 bases). The source material was CD4+ or CD8+ T cells sorted from blood, sampled in a trial of the OX40 agonist ivuxolimab. CDR3 sequence reads: CASRSLQRVSYNEQFF. CDR3 nucleotides: TGTGCCAGCAGATCACTTCAGCGGGTGTCCTACAATGAGCAGTTCTTC.